These 18 T cell receptor beta chains originate from one sample sequenced in a study of human T cells and chemical hapten exposure. TCRdb independently ran MiXCR on the RACE reads; one entry per CDR3 protein. The data contain under 400,000 distinct CDR3 sequences, 5.1% of them singletons. Time point specified: pre-sensitization, week 0. The treatment was: therapeutic diphenylcyclopropenone sensitization with weekly scalp DPC. Material: whole blood, obtained in connection with sensitization to the hapten diphenylcyclopropenone (DPC). The receptors originated from a woman between 50 and 59 years old with alopecia areata. Some clones in this sample may be carry-over from other donors' samples.

This clonotype showed up many times. This chain joins TRBV24-1 and TRBJ1-1, with D possibly being TRBD1 (6 bases). Trimming cost V 5 bases and J 10 bases, with 13 bases left between them. The CDR3 spans 12 residues. Per the germline V gene, CDR1 is KGHDR and CDR2 is SFDVKD. The CDR3 DNA sequence: TGTGCCACCAGTGCTACAGGGATGGGAGCTTTCTTT. It codes for CATSATGMGAFF.

V is TRBV19 and J is TRBJ2-5; D call uncertain. The CDR3 has 13 residues. CDR1 is LNHDA and CDR2 is SQIVND in the germline V gene (reference sequence). With 4 bases removed from V and 5 bases from J, the gap between germline ends came to 11 bases. The CDR3 nucleotides read TGTGCCAGTAGTAGTTTTGCGAGGGAGACCCAGTACTTC. This translates into CASSSFARETQYF.

This clonotype was detected ten times or more. The V call is TRBV5-1, the J call TRBJ1-5; no clear D. Trimming removed 0 bases from V and 7 bases from J, with 11 bases in between. This CDR3 comprises 14 residues. Per the germline V gene, CDR1 is SGHRS and CDR2 is YFSETQ. The CDR3 here is CASSLEGPGQPQHF. The CDR3 DNA reads as TGCGCCAGCAGCTTGGAAGGCCCCGGGCAGCCCCAGCATTTT.

This clonotype occurred many times. The CDR3 sequence: CSARVGGPGTEAFF. CDR3 coding DNA: TGCAGTGCTAGAGTAGGGGGTCCGGGTACTGAAGCTTTCTTT. The rearrangement joins TRBV20-1 to TRBJ1-1; TRBD1 might be the D (6 bases). The germline gives CDR1 DFQATT, CDR2 SNEGSKA (reference sequence). The CDR3 contains 14 residues. The germline V and J ends were trimmed by 1 base and 5 bases, with 14 bases remaining between them.

This clonotype turned up a few times. The V and J genes are TRBV6-1 and TRBJ1-2; D possibly corresponds to TRBD1 (5 bases). Germline V CDR1 and CDR2: MNHNS, SASEGT. There are 13 residues in the CDR3. V lost 2 bases and J 8 bases, leaving 12 bases between the germline ends. The CDR3 DNA sequence: TGTGCCAGCAGTGAATTGGGACGGCCCGGCTACACCTTC. Translating it yields CASSELGRPGYTF.

The chain has TRBV23-1 and TRBJ1-4; D ambiguous. TRBV23-1 is classed as an ORF, of uncertain function. This CDR3 contains 16 residues. V was clipped by 0 bases and J by 2 bases, with 10 bases between them. The DNA of the CDR3 is TGCGCCAGCAGTCAATCGCTGCTTTGGACTAATGAAAAACTGTTTTTT. Translation gives CASSQSLLWTNEKLFF.

The chain carries TRBV20-1 and TRBJ2-3; TRBD2 might be the D (5 bases). Looked up from germline, CDR1 is DFQATT and CDR2 is SNEGSKA (reference sequence). This CDR3 region has 15 residues. Trimming pared 6 bases from V and 8 bases from J, leaving 24 bases between. For the CDR3, the DNA is TGCAGTGCCCCCTTCCCCCGGGATACCCAATTTACGCAGTATTTT. Its protein is CSAPFPRDTQFTQYF.

At least ten counts were recorded for this clonotype. The chain recombines TRBV13 with TRBJ2-1; 12 positions match TRBD2. The CDR3 loop spans 16 amino acids. CDR1 and CDR2 (germline): PRHDT, FYEKMQ (reference sequence). The trim removed 4 bases at V and 3 bases at J, leaving 4 bases unmatched. CDR3 sequence reads: CASSSSGREFYNEQFF. The CDR3 DNA reads TGTGCCAGCAGCTCTAGCGGGAGGGAATTCTACAATGAGCAGTTCTTC.

The chain uses TRBV5-1 and TRBJ2-2, with 7 nucleotides matching TRBD1. The CDR3 contains 15 residues. Trimming at V came to 3 bases and at J to 3 bases, leaving 5 bases not matched to a gene. The germline V gene has CDR1 SGHRS and CDR2 YFSETQ. The CDR3 bases are TGCGCCAGCAGCTGGGGCGACAGGGACACCGGGGAGCTGTTTTTT. Protein product: CASSWGDRDTGELFF. Variable domain in full (rest from reference TRBV5-1 and TRBJ2-2): KAGVTQTPRYLIKTRGQQVTLSCSPISGHRSVSWYQQTPGQGLQFLFEYFSETQRNKGNFPGRFSGRQFSNSRSEMNVSTLELGDSALYLCASSWGDRDTGELFFGEGSRLTVL.

This clonotype has a count of ten or more. The chain carries TRBV7-2 and TRBJ2-6, with D possibly matching TRBD2 (6 bases). Germline CDR1 is SGHTA and CDR2 is FQGNSA. Trimming pared 0 bases from V and 0 bases from J, leaving 9 bases between. This CDR3 has 17 residues. The CDR3 sequence: CASSLAVGSSGANVLTF. For the CDR3, the DNA is TGTGCCAGCAGCTTAGCTGTCGGGAGCTCTGGGGCCAACGTCCTGACTTTC. The full variable domain, with the rest looked up from reference TRBV7-2 and TRBJ2-6, is GAGVSQSPSNKVTEKGKDVELRCDPISGHTALYWYRQSLGQGLEFLIYFQGNSAPDKSGLPSDRFSAERTGGSVSTLTIQRTQQEDSAVYLCASSLAVGSSGANVLTFGAGSRLTVL.

The table lists this clonotype with many counts. The chain couples TRBV5-1 to TRBJ1-4; D uncertain. CDR1 is SGHRS, CDR2 YFSETQ, per germline. V gave up 0 bases and J gave up 7 bases, with 10 bases separating them. The CDR3 has 14 amino acids. CDR3 nucleotide sequence: TGCGCCAGCAGCTTGGGGGGAGACGGTGAAAAACTGTTTTTT. The encoded protein is CASSLGGDGEKLFF.

This clonotype has at least ten counts. V is TRBV7-2 and J is TRBJ2-1; the match to TRBD2 covers 8 bases. Losses at the gene ends were 4 bases for V and 6 bases for J; bases not matched to a gene: 8. The CDR3 is 15 residues long. Germline values: CDR1 SGHTA, CDR2 FQGNSA. The CDR3 loop is CASSYGGAIPNEQFF. The DNA for the CDR3 is TGTGCCAGCAGCTACGGGGGGGCAATCCCCAATGAGCAGTTCTTC.

V and J are TRBV5-6 and TRBJ1-6; the D is unclear. The V end lost 0 bases, the J end lost 7 bases, and 11 bases lay between the germline ends. CDR1 is SGHDT, CDR2 YYEEEE, per germline. The CDR3 is 15 residues long. In nucleotides, the CDR3 is TGTGCCAGCAGCTTGGAAAGCGCGGTGAATTCACCCCTCCACTTT. It encodes CASSLESAVNSPLHF.

J is TRBJ2-5 and V is TRBV9; D gene uncertain. CDR1 is SGDLS, CDR2 YYNGEE, per germline. Trimming pared 0 bases from V and 4 bases from J, leaving 10 bases between. The CDR3 consists of 14 residues. The CDR3 region has the DNA TGTGCCAGCAGCGTAGCGGGCGCCGGAGAGACCCAGTACTTC. Translation gives CASSVAGAGETQYF.

At least ten counts were recorded for this clonotype. This chain uses TRBV7-8 with TRBJ2-1; 7 positions match TRBD2. This CDR3 is built from 15 residues. Germline CDR1 SGHVS, CDR2 FQNEAQ. V lost 1 base to trimming and J lost 3 bases; unmatched junction nucleotides: 3. CDR3 sequence (DNA): TGTGCCAGCAGCTTAGAGCTAGCGGACTACAATGAGCAGTTCTTC. Amino acids: CASSLELADYNEQFF. Full variable domain (rest looked up from reference TRBV7-8 and TRBJ2-1): GAGVSQSPRYKVAKRGQDVALRCDPISGHVSLFWYQQALGQGPEFLTYFQNEAQLDKSGLPSDRFFAERPEGSVSTLKIQRTQQEDSAVYLCASSLELADYNEQFFGPGTRLTVL.

This clonotype was recorded a few times. The V call is TRBV4-3, the J call TRBJ2-4; D gene ambiguous. V was clipped by 0 bases and J by 0 bases, with 15 bases between them. The CDR3 contains 18 residues. CDR1 LGHNA and CDR2 YSLEER come from the germline V gene. The CDR3 reads CASSQDYGRTEAKNIQYF. The CDR3, as DNA: TGCGCCAGCAGCCAAGATTACGGCAGGACCGAAGCCAAAAACATTCAGTACTTC.

The table lists this clonotype with many counts. The CDR3 reads CASNSRPGNNEQFF. CDR3 bases: TGTGCCAGCAACAGTAGGCCAGGAAACAATGAGCAGTTCTTC. V is TRBV6-2 or TRBV6-3 and J is TRBJ2-1; D is unclear. Germline V gene lookup returns CDR1 MNHEY and CDR2 SVGEGT. The CDR3 contains 14 residues. Trimming pared 7 bases from V and 5 bases from J, leaving 15 bases between.

This clonotype appeared many times. The gene calls are TRBV29-1 and TRBJ2-7; 8 positions agree with TRBD2. The CDR3 has 15 amino acids. Germline assignment: CDR1 SQVTM and CDR2 ANQGSEA. The V gene end was trimmed by 3 bases and the J gene end by 0 bases; junction bases not matched to a gene: 7. In nucleotides, the CDR3 is TGCAGCGTTGAGTACATAGCGGGGAGCTCCTACGAGCAGTACTTC. Translation gives CSVEYIAGSSYEQYF.